This TCR beta chain was sequenced during a study of blood T cell repertoires in COVID-19. Looking at the study overall: Acute-phase and convalescent COVID-19 samples originated in the United States, Italy and Spain. Nucleic acid was either cDNA or gDNA, and it came from T cells, B-cell-depleted T cells, or PBMCs.

Only in-frame clones appear in the TCRdb table, and some are missing; sequencing was by immunoSEQ multiplex PCR. The table includes more than 95,000 clones, approximately 74% detected once. Germline V gene sequence: CDR1 SGHRS, CDR2 YFSETQ. The CDR3 has 15 amino acids. V lost 0 bases and J lost 4; bases outside the gene matches: 5. The chain links TRBV5-1 to TRBJ1-2, with 8 bases fitting TRBD1. This TCR came from a man aged 60 to 75 with acute or convalescent COVID-19. Sequences were obtained from peripheral blood. The CDR3 is CASSLAPGGGYGYTF. The CDR3 region has the DNA TGCGCCAGCAGCTTGGCCCCAGGGGGCGGCTATGGCTACACCTTC.